This T cell receptor beta chain appears in the sequencing data of a study of CD8 T cells in Susac syndrome. Whole-study findings and limits: Only a relatively small number of individuals were included in the TCR sequencing and HLA analysis. Susac syndrome CD4+ T cell repertoires showed no clonal expansion.

A note on this clonotype: Its cognate antigen is unknown.

An input of roughly 0.5 to 1 ug of RNA was subjected to reverse transcription using random hexamers. TCR beta CDR3 was amplified by immunoSEQ multiplex PCR. This amplification extended across 54 Vbeta and 13 Jbeta segments. A single record per CDR3 protein comes from TCRdb applying MiXCR to the immunoSEQ multiplex PCR reads. The repertoire holds about 140,000 distinct CDR3 sequences, with approximately 94% as singletons. Each Susac syndrome patient had definite or probable disease by recently defined criteria. Input material: CD4+ T cells from PBMCs. The clonotype originates from a human donor with Susac syndrome.

CDR3 residues: CSAGSGALGSYNEQFF. The CDR3 DNA follows: TGCAGTGCCGGCTCGGGGGCCCTTGGGTCCTACAATGAGCAGTTCTTC. This chain uses TRBV20-1 with TRBJ2-1; either TRBD1 or TRBD2 may supply D (6 bases each). The germline V and J ends were trimmed by 6 bases and 1 base, with 19 bases remaining between them. The germline V gene encodes CDR1 DFQATT and CDR2 SNEGSKA (reference sequence). The CDR3 loop spans 16 amino acids.